This entry lists 30 T cell receptor beta chains sequenced from one sample in a study of blood T cell repertoires in COVID-19 (dated by TCRdb to the early 2020s). The method was the immunoSEQ multiplex PCR assay. Here the immuneACCESS table is served through TCRdb, limited to in-frame sequences with V and J called. Missing clones are a known gap in these copies; in checked studies unresolved V genes cover under half, and the rest lacks a known reason. The sample table holds 250,000 or so clones, of which roughly 88% were seen once. The ten largest clones capture about 0.74% of the sample. The sample consisted of peripheral blood. The receptor source for this set is a woman aged 30 to 39 with acute or convalescent COVID-19.

The rearrangement links TRBV27 to TRBJ1-2; 9 nucleotides line up with TRBD1. With 0 bases clipped from V and 6 bases from J, the junction kept 2 bases outside the gene matches. The CDR3 loop spans 14 amino acids. From germline, CDR1 is MNHEY and CDR2 SMNVEV (reference sequence). The CDR3 reads CASSLSGQGDGYTF. The CDR3 DNA sequence: TGTGCCAGCAGTTTATCGGGACAGGGCGATGGCTACACCTTC.

The CDR3 DNA follows: TGTGCCAGCAGTTTAGCGGGGCCAACCCCTTCCCGCGCCCAGTACTTC. This sequence encodes CASSLAGPTPSRAQYF. The V call is TRBV27, the J call TRBJ2-5; perhaps TRBD2 as D (6 bases). With 2 bases removed from V and 9 bases from J, the gap between germline ends came to 22 bases. CDR3 length: 16 residues. Per germline, CDR1 MNHEY and CDR2 SMNVEV (reference sequence).

This clone was recorded only once. The rearrangement uses TRBV9 and TRBJ2-2, with 9 bases identical to TRBD2. The CDR3 consists of 14 residues. Germline V lookup: CDR1 SGDLS, CDR2 YYNGEE. The ends lost 7 bases at V and 6 bases at J; junction bases unmatched: 7. The DNA of the CDR3 is TGTGCCAGCCTCGGAGCGGGAGGCTCCGGGGAGCTGTTTTTT. This encodes CASLGAGGSGELFF. The complete variable domain, with remaining parts taken from reference TRBV9 and TRBJ2-2, reads DSGVTQTPKHLITATGQRVTLRCSPRSGDLSVYWYQQSLDQGLQFLIQYYNGEERAKGNILERFSAQQFPDLHSELNLSSLELGDSALYFCASLGAGGSGELFFGEGSRLTVL.

The chain recombines TRBV7-2 with TRBJ1-4; possibly TRBD1 for D (6 bases). Trimming took off 5 bases at V and 10 bases at J, with 17 bases between the two ends. Per germline, CDR1 SGHTA and CDR2 FQGNSA. This CDR3 is 14 amino acids long. The DNA of the CDR3 is TGTGCCAGCAGCCATCCCGGGACACCCGCAAAACTGTTTTTT. This encodes CASSHPGTPAKLFF.

This chain uses TRBV12-5 with TRBJ2-3, with 7 bases matching TRBD2. Germline V gene data show CDR1 as LGHNT and CDR2 as FRNRAP. J lost 5 bases, V lost 1 base, and 12 bases had no gene match. This CDR3 comprises 17 residues. CDR3 in DNA: TGTGCTAGTGGTTTGGGAACCGGGACTACGGTTGGAGATACGCAGTATTTT. Translation gives CASGLGTGTTVGDTQYF.

This chain joins TRBV30 and TRBJ1-5; the match to TRBD1 covers 9 bases. The CDR3 spans 15 residues. Germline V gene sequence: CDR1 GTSNPN, CDR2 SVGIG (reference sequence). This CDR3 is CALTGQGNSNQPQHF. CDR3 coding DNA: TGTGCGCTCACGGGACAGGGAAATAGCAATCAGCCCCAGCATTTT.

The rearrangement uses TRBV3-1 (or the pseudogene TRBV3-2) and TRBJ1-1, with D unclear. The V and J ends lost 4 bases and 1 base respectively, with 7 bases between them. This CDR3 has 13 amino acids. Germline assignment: CDR1 LGHDT and CDR2 YNNKEL (reference sequence). In DNA form, the CDR3 reads TGTGCCAGCAGCCCCTTCGGGAACACTGAAGCTTTCTTT. Amino acid sequence: CASSPFGNTEAFF.

The genes are TRBV6-5 and TRBJ1-1; D gene ambiguous. CDR3 length equals 12 residues. Trimming removed 0 bases at V and 8 bases at J, with 7 bases between. Germline CDR1 and CDR2: MNHEY and SVGAGI. CDR3 in DNA: TGTGCCAGCAGTTACTCTCCCGGGGAAGCTTTCTTT. Encoded protein: CASSYSPGEAFF.

Written as DNA, the CDR3 is TGCAGTGCTAGTGAGCTAGAGAATGAGCAGTTCTTC. Its translation is CSASELENEQFF. The chain uses TRBV20-1 and TRBJ2-1, with D unresolved. CDR1 is DFQATT and CDR2 is SNEGSKA in the germline V gene (reference sequence). This CDR3 is built from 12 residues. The V end lost 3 bases, the J end lost 7 bases, and 10 bases lay between the germline ends.

The DNA of the CDR3 is TGCGCCAGCAGCCAACGGGGACAGGGGAACACTGAAGCTTTCTTT. Translated, it gives CASSQRGQGNTEAFF. This rearrangement joins TRBV4-1 to TRBJ1-1, with 9 bases that match TRBD1. Trimming took 2 bases from V and 1 from J; bases not matched to a gene: 2. Germline CDR1 is MGHRA and CDR2 is YSYEKL. The CDR3 is 15 residues long.

This clone showed up just once. The V gene is TRBV18, the J gene TRBJ2-5, with TRBD2 as a possible D gene (6 bases). Trimming left V 3 bases short and J 5 bases short, with 22 bases between. From germline, CDR1 is KGHSH and CDR2 LQKENI. The CDR3 spans 17 residues. CDR3 loop: CASSPRRPGRTEETQYF. The DNA of the CDR3 is TGTGCCAGCTCACCCCGTCGACCCGGGAGAACGGAGGAGACCCAGTACTTC.

The V gene is TRBV18, the J gene TRBJ2-7; D may be TRBD2 (5 bases). V was trimmed by 0 bases and J by 0 bases, leaving 12 bases between them. CDR1 KGHSH and CDR2 LQKENI come from the germline V gene. CDR3 length: 16 residues. CDR3 sequence reads: CASSPPSLAFSYEQYF. The CDR3 region has the DNA TGTGCCAGCTCACCACCGAGCCTAGCTTTCTCCTACGAGCAGTACTTC.

The V gene is TRBV27, the J gene TRBJ1-2; D gene unclear. Trimming took 0 bases from V and 0 from J, leaving 8 bases between them. The CDR3 spans 15 residues. The germline V gene has CDR1 MNHEY and CDR2 SMNVEV (reference sequence). The CDR3 here is CASSLSERPNYGYTF. In nucleotides, the CDR3 is TGTGCCAGCAGTTTATCGGAGAGACCTAACTATGGCTACACCTTC.

Here the CDR3 DNA reads TGCGCCAGCAGCTTGGCCGAGGGACTAGCGGTCAAGCAGTTCTTC. Protein: CASSLAEGLAVKQFF. The J gene is TRBJ2-1, the V gene TRBV5-1, with 11 bases fitting TRBD2. The CDR3 spans 15 residues. J gave up 11 bases and V 0 bases, and 7 bases lay outside the gene matches. The germline V gene has CDR1 SGHRS and CDR2 YFSETQ. Drawing the rest from reference TRBV5-1 and TRBJ2-1, the complete variable domain is KAGVTQTPRYLIKTRGQQVTLSCSPISGHRSVSWYQQTPGQGLQFLFEYFSETQRNKGNFPGRFSGRQFSNSRSEMNVSTLELGDSALYLCASSLAEGLAVKQFFGPGTRLTVL.

The chain joins TRBV27 to TRBJ1-2; TRBD1 matches at 7 bases. With V trimmed by 2 bases and J by 7 bases, 10 bases remained unmatched. CDR3 size: 15 residues. CDR1 and CDR2 (germline): MNHEY, SMNVEV (reference sequence). CDR3 nucleotide sequence: TGTGCCAGCAGTTTACTGAACCGACAGGGTGGTGGCTACACCTTC. Encoded protein: CASSLLNRQGGGYTF.

The CDR3 coding sequence is TGTGCCTGGAGTGTAAAAGACAGGGGGTATCAGCCCCAGCATTTT. Translating it yields CAWSVKDRGYQPQHF. The chain is built from TRBV30 and TRBJ1-5; 9 positions match TRBD1. The CDR3 is 15 amino acids. With V trimmed by 0 bases and J by 5 bases, 5 bases remained unmatched. Germline values: CDR1 GTSNPN, CDR2 SVGIG (reference sequence).

The chain is built from TRBV5-4 and TRBJ2-7; D is possibly TRBD2 (6 bases). The V gene lost 4 bases and the J gene lost 6 bases, with 17 bases spanning the gap. This CDR3 comprises 14 residues. Germline CDR1 reads SGHNT; CDR2 reads YYREEE (reference sequence). This CDR3 reads CASSEPGLPAEQYF. In DNA form, the CDR3 reads TGTGCCAGCAGCGAACCGGGACTCCCCGCCGAGCAGTACTTC.

The chain employs TRBV11-2 and TRBJ2-3; D remains unclear. This CDR3 region has 15 residues. Deletions cut 1 base from V and 0 bases from J, with 8 bases between. Germline CDR1 reads SGHAT; CDR2 reads FQNNGV. CDR3 coding DNA: TGTGCCAGCAGCTTAGTCCCCGGGAGCACAGATACGCAGTATTTT. The encoded protein is CASSLVPGSTDTQYF.

CDR3 sequence (DNA): TGCGCCAGCAGCCAAGATGTAGTAGCGGAAGGATACGAGCAGTACTTC. Amino acids: CASSQDVVAEGYEQYF. V gene TRBV4-3 combines with J gene TRBJ2-7, with TRBD2 as a possible D gene (6 bases). Per the germline V gene, CDR1 is LGHNA and CDR2 is YSLEER. The CDR3 spans 16 residues. The V and J ends lost 0 bases and 4 bases respectively, with 16 bases between them.

CDR3 DNA sequence: TGTGCCACCCAGGGTAGGGACACCGGGGAGCTGTTTTTT. Its translation is CATQGRDTGELFF. The V and J genes are TRBV10-3 and TRBJ2-2, with D maybe TRBD1 (5 bases). Deletions cut 10 bases from V and 3 bases from J, with 12 bases between. The germline V gene encodes CDR1 ENHRY and CDR2 SYGVKD. The CDR3 is made up of 13 amino acids.

This clone was seen a single time. J is TRBJ2-7 and V is TRBV5-1; 10 nucleotides agree with TRBD2. Germline V lookup: CDR1 SGHRS, CDR2 YFSETQ. The V segment lost 2 bases and the J segment 2 bases; nucleotides outside the gene matches: 4. The CDR3 length is 15 residues. The CDR3 loop reads CASSFGTSETYEQYF. In DNA form, the CDR3 reads TGCGCCAGCAGCTTTGGGACTAGCGAGACCTACGAGCAGTACTTC.

This chain links TRBV2 with TRBJ2-1; the match to TRBD2 covers 11 bases. V dropped 6 bases and J dropped 7; count of bases not matched to a gene: 11. The CDR3 is 16 amino acids. Per the germline V gene, CDR1 is SNHLY and CDR2 is FYNNEI. This CDR3 is CASRGLAAPLGNEQFF. The CDR3 nucleotides read TGTGCCAGCAGGGGACTAGCGGCCCCCTTGGGAAATGAGCAGTTCTTC.

The rearrangement joins TRBV5-4 to TRBJ2-7; perhaps TRBD2 as D (5 bases). The V end lost 1 base, the J end lost 1 base, and 12 bases lay between the germline ends. Germline V CDR1 and CDR2: SGHNT, YYREEE (reference sequence). The CDR3 is 15 amino acids. The CDR3 sequence is CASSLLFSGSYEQYF. The DNA for the CDR3 is TGTGCCAGCAGCTTGTTATTCAGCGGATCCTACGAGCAGTACTTC.

This clone has only a few counts. V is TRBV5-1 and J is TRBJ2-2, with a possible D match to TRBD1 (6 bases). From germline, CDR1 is SGHRS and CDR2 YFSETQ. V lost 0 bases and J lost 5, with 14 bases in between. This CDR3 has 16 residues. Written as DNA, the CDR3 is TGCGCCAGCAGCTTGGATCGTCCAGGGGATACCGGGGAGCTGTTTTTT. Translation gives CASSLDRPGDTGELFF.

The chain has TRBV5-4 and TRBJ2-3; 7 bases are a match to TRBD1. The germline V gene encodes CDR1 SGHNT and CDR2 YYREEE (reference sequence). V lost 4 bases to trimming and J lost 1 base; unmatched junction nucleotides: 3. This CDR3 has 14 residues. The CDR3 loop is CASSLGTGTDTQYF. In DNA, the CDR3 is TGTGCCAGCAGCCTCGGGACAGGCACAGATACGCAGTATTTT.

V and J are TRBV2 and TRBJ1-6; possibly TRBD1 for D (6 bases). V lost 7 bases, J lost 10 bases, and 14 bases lay in between. The CDR3 is 13 amino acids. The germline V gene encodes CDR1 SNHLY and CDR2 FYNNEI. In nucleotides, the CDR3 is TGTGCCAGCACAGGGAACAGGGAATCACCCCTCCACTTT. Its protein is CASTGNRESPLHF. Full variable domain (missing parts from reference TRBV2 and TRBJ1-6): EPEVTQTPSHQVTQMGQEVILRCVPISNHLYFYWYRQILGQKVEFLVSFYNNEISEKSEIFDDQFSVERPDGSNFTLKIRSTKLEDSAMYFCASTGNRESPLHFGNGTRLTVT.

The V call is TRBV11-3, the J call TRBJ2-1; 7 bases align to TRBD2. The germline V gene has CDR1 SGHNT and CDR2 YENEEA. Trimming cost V 6 bases and J 0 bases; bases outside gene matches: 8. The CDR3 covers 16 residues. CDR3 coding DNA: TGTGCCAGCAGGTTCCACGGGAGGAACTCCTACAATGAGCAGTTCTTC. Translating it yields CASRFHGRNSYNEQFF. Combining the CDR3 with reference TRBV11-3 and TRBJ2-1 gives the whole variable domain EAGVVQSPRYKIIEKKQPVAFWCNPISGHNTLYWYLQNLGQGPELLIRYENEEAVDDSQLPKDRFSAERLKGVDSTLKIQPAELGDSAVYLCASRFHGRNSYNEQFFGPGTRLTVL.

J is TRBJ1-1 and V is TRBV30, with D possibly TRBD1 on 6 matching bases. The V gene's germline CDR1 is GTSNPN and CDR2 SVGIG (reference sequence). The CDR3 runs 15 residues. V dropped 3 bases and J dropped 1 base, with 15 bases sitting between them. DNA of the CDR3: TGTGCCTGGAGGGCACAGGGTTTGACGAACACTGAAGCTTTCTTT. Translation gives CAWRAQGLTNTEAFF.

The chain couples TRBV6-6 to TRBJ2-3; TRBD1 aligns across 10 bases. The V gene end was trimmed by 7 bases and the J gene end by 4 bases; junction bases not matched to a gene: 11. Germline CDR1 and CDR2: MNHNY and SVGAGI (reference sequence). The CDR3 spans 16 residues. The CDR3 DNA is TGTGCCAGCACCGATACGGACAGGGGGGGCGCAGATACGCAGTATTTT. Encoded protein: CASTDTDRGGADTQYF.

This clone was seen a few times. This chain connects TRBV6-5 to TRBJ2-7; TRBD1 agrees at 10 bases. CDR1 is MNHEY, CDR2 SVGAGI, per germline. V dropped 2 bases and J dropped 4; count of bases not matched to a gene: 2. CDR3 length equals 14 residues. The CDR3 DNA sequence: TGTGCCAGCAGTTACCGGGACAGGGGATACGAGCAGTACTTC. Protein sequence: CASSYRDRGYEQYF.